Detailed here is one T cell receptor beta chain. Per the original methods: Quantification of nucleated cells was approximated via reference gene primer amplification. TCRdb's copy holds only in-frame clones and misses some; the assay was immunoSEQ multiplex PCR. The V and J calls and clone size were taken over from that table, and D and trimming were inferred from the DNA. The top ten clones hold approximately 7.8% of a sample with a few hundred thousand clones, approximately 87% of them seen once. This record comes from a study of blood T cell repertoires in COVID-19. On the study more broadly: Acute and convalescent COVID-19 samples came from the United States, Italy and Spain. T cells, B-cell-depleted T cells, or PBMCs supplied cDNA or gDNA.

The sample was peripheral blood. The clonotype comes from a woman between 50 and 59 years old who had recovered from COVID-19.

CDR3 nucleotide sequence: TGTGCCAGCAGTGAACAGTCAGGGAACACCGGGGAGCTGTTTTTT. This gives the protein CASSEQSGNTGELFF. The chain has TRBV2 and TRBJ2-2; D remains ambiguous. This CDR3 has 15 amino acids. Per germline, CDR1 SNHLY and CDR2 FYNNEI. V dropped 2 bases and J dropped 1 base, with 8 bases sitting between them.